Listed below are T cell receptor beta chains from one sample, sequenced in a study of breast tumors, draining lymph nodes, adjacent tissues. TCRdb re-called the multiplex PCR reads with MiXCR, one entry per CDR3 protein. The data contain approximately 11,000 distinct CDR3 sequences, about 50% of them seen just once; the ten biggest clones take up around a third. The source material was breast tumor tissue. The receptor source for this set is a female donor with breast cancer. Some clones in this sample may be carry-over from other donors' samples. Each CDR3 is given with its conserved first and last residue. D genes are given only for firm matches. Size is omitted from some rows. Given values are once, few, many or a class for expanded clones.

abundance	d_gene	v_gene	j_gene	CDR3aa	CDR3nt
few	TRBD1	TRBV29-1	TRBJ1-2	CSVEAADRGAGYTF	TGCAGCGTTGAAGCGGCGGACAGGGGTGCTGGCTACACCTTC
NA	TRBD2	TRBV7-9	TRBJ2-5	CASSSLAGGRETQYF	TGTGCCAGCAGCTCTCTAGCGGGAGGGCGTGAGACCCAGTACTTC
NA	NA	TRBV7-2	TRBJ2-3	CASRPGGQVDTQYF	TGTGCCAGCAGGCCAGGAGGGCAGGTCGATACGCAGTATTTT
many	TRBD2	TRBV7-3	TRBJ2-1	CASSLTSTPYNEQFF	TGTGCCAGCAGCTTGACTAGCACCCCTTACAATGAGCAGTTCTTC
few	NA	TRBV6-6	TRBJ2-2	CASNPSGGKGTVNTGELFF	TGTGCCAGCAACCCGTCCGGAGGGAAGGGGACCGTGAACACCGGGGAGCTGTTTTTT
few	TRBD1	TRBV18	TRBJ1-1	CASSPGEGQGNTEAFF	TGTGCCAGCTCACCCGGGGAGGGACAGGGGAACACTGAAGCTTTCTTT
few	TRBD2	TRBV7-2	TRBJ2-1	CASSLALAGNSGRQFF	TGTGCCAGCAGCTTAGCGCTAGCGGGAAATTCAGGTCGGCAGTTCTTC
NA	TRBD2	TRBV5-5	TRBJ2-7	CASTETPGLASYEQYF	TGTGCCAGCACCGAAACGCCGGGACTAGCATCCTACGAGCAGTACTTC
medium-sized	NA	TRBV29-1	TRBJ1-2	CSVQTSPLAGGYTF	TGCAGCGTTCAAACTAGTCCCCTGGCTGGTGGCTACACCTTC
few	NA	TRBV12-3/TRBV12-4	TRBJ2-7	CASSFGDEQYF	TGTGCCAGCAGTTTCGGGGACGAGCAGTACTTC
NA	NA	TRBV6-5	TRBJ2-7	CASSYGQESEQYF	TGTGCCAGCAGTTACGGGCAAGAATCGGAGCAGTACTTC
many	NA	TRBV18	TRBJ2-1	CASSPRDEQFF	TGTGCCAGCTCACCACGAGATGAGCAGTTCTTC
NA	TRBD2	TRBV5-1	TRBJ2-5	CVSSPRTSGRAETQYF	TGCGTCAGCAGCCCGCGGACTAGCGGGAGGGCCGAGACCCAGTACTTC
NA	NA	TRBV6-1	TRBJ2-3	CASGGKITDTQYF	TGTGCCAGCGGGGGCAAGATCACAGATACGCAGTATTTT
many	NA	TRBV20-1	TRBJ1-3	CSAQGRLDSGNTIYF	TGCAGTGCCCAAGGACGGCTTGACTCTGGAAACACCATATATTTT
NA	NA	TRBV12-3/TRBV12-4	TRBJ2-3	CASSFAPRVGDTQYF	TGTGCCAGCAGTTTCGCCCCTCGGGTTGGAGATACGCAGTATTTT
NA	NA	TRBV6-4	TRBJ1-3	CASSDTDFQDGKQSCRNTIYF	TGCGCCAGCAGTGACACCGACTTCCAGGACGGCAAACAGTCATGTAGGAACACCATATATTTT
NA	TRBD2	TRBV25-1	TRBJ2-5	CASSVPTSGEETQYF	TGTGCCAGCAGTGTCCCGACTAGCGGGGAAGAGACCCAGTACTTC
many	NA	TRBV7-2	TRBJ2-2	CASSSSGTQSTGELFF	TGTGCCAGCAGCTCCTCCGGGACTCAAAGTACCGGGGAGCTGTTTTTT
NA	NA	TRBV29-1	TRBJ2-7	CSVRGSSYEQYF	TGCAGCGTTCGGGGGAGCTCCTACGAGCAGTACTTC
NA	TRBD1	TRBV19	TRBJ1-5	CASSIGDRGHQPQHF	TGTGCCAGTAGTATAGGGGACAGGGGGCATCAGCCCCAGCATTTT
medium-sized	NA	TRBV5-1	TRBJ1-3	CASSPDDGNTIYF	TGCGCCAGCAGCCCCGACGATGGAAACACCATATATTTT
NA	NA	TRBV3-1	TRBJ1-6	CASSQDQRDSPLHF	TGTGCCAGCAGCCAAGATCAGAGGGATTCACCCCTCCACTTT
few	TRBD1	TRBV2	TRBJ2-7	CASRGTGGTYEQYF	TGTGCCAGCAGAGGGACAGGGGGTACCTACGAGCAGTACTTC
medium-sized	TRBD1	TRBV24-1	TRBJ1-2	CATSARDSLVGGYTF	TGTGCCACCAGTGCCCGGGACAGCCTTGTTGGTGGCTACACCTTC
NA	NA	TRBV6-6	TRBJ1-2	CASSSLRANYGHTF	TGTGCCAGCAGCTCCCTGCGGGCGAACTATGGCCACACCTTC
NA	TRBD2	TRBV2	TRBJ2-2	CASRRLAGGGELFF	TGTGCCAGCAGAAGACTAGCGGGTGGCGGGGAGCTGTTTTTT
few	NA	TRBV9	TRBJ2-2	CASSVGAGGGGELFF	TGTGCCAGCAGCGTTGGAGCGGGCGGTGGCGGGGAGCTGTTTTTT
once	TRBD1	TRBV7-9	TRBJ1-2	CASSLVGTAHTF	TGTGCCAGCAGCTTAGTAGGGACAGCTCATACCTTC
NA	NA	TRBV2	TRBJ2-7	CASNREGRYEQYF	TGTGCCAGCAACAGGGAGGGCCGCTACGAGCAGTACTTC
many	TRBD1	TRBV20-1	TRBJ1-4	CSASPTGEDEKLFF	TGCAGTGCTAGCCCCACAGGGGAAGATGAAAAACTGTTTTTT
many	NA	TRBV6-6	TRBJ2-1	CASSYSPPGTYNEQFF	TGTGCCAGCAGTTACTCACCGCCGGGCACTTACAATGAGCAGTTCTTC
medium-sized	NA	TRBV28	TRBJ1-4	CASSLPEGEKLFF	TGTGCCAGCAGTTTACCCGAGGGCGAAAAACTGTTTTTT
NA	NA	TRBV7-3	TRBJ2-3	CASSLSGGSAGTDPQYF	TGTGCCAGCAGCTTAAGCGGTGGATCGGCTGGTACAGATCCGCAGTATTTT
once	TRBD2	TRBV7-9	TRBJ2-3	CASSSQSGRGTDTQYF	TGTGCCAGCAGTTCGCAAAGCGGGAGAGGCACAGATACGCAGTATTTT
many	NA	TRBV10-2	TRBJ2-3	CASSDGGGTDTQYF	TGCGCCAGCAGTGACGGTGGGGGGACAGATACGCAGTATTTT
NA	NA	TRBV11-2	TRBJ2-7	CASSLGQAISYEQYF	TGTGCCAGCAGCTTAGGCCAGGCAATCTCCTACGAGCAGTACTTC
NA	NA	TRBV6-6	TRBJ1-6	CASSPADSPLHF	TGTGCCAGCAGTCCAGCGGATTCACCCCTCCACTTT
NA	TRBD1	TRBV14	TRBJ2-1	CASSQDRGTGQGAYNEQFF	TGTGCCAGCAGCCAAGATCGGGGAACGGGACAGGGGGCCTACAATGAGCAGTTCTTC
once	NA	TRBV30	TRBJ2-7	CAWGTGNYEQYF	TGTGCCTGGGGTACAGGGAATTACGAGCAGTACTTC
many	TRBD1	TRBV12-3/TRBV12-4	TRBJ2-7	CASSFGTASYEQYF	TGTGCCAGCAGTTTCGGGACAGCCTCCTACGAGCAGTACTTC
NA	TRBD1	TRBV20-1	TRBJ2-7	CSATRQGLSYEQYF	TGCAGTGCCACTAGACAGGGTCTCTCCTACGAGCAGTACTTC
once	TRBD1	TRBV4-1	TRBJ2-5	CASSQAGRGPQETQYF	TGCGCCAGCAGCCAAGCGGGCAGGGGGCCTCAAGAGACCCAGTACTTC
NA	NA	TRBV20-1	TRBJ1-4	CSAEDSLVGEKLFF	TGCAGTGCTGAGGACAGTTTGGTGGGGGAAAAACTGTTTTTT
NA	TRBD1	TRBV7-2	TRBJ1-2	CASSLSPGTANYGYTF	TGTGCCAGCAGCTTATCCCCCGGGACAGCTAACTATGGCTACACCTTC
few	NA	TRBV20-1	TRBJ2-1	CSARDILERRNEQFF	TGCAGTGCTAGAGATATACTAGAGAGGCGGAATGAGCAGTTCTTC
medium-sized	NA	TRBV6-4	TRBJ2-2	CASSGVAGDDTGELFF	TGTGCCAGCAGTGGAGTGGCAGGGGATGACACCGGGGAGCTGTTTTTT
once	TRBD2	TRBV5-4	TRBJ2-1	CASSPGTSGYNEQFF	TGTGCCAGCAGCCCCGGGACTAGCGGTTACAATGAGCAGTTCTTC
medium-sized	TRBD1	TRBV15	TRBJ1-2	CATSRPGTGYGYTF	TGTGCCACCAGCAGACCTGGGACAGGCTATGGCTACACCTTC
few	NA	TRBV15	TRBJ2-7	CATSRKESDEQYF	TGTGCCACCAGCAGGAAGGAGAGTGACGAGCAGTACTTC
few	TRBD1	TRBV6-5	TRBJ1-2	CASSFRQGSYGYTF	TGTGCCAGCAGTTTCCGACAGGGGAGCTATGGCTACACCTTC